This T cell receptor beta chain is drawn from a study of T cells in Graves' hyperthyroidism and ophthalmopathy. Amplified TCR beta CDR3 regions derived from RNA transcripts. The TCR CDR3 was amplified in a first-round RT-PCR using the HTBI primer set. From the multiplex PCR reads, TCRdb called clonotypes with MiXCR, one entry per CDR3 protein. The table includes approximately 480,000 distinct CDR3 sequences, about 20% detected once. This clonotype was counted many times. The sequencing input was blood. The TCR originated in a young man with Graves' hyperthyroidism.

The CDR3 DNA sequence: TGCGCCAGCAGCTTGGCCGGGGCGAAGGAACAGCCCCAGCATTTT. Protein product: CASSLAGAKEQPQHF. The chain uses TRBV5-1 and TRBJ1-5; maybe TRBD1 (5 bases). Between the trimmed V and J ends, which lost 0 bases and 7 bases, there was a span of 14 bases. Germline-derived CDR1 and CDR2 are SGHRS and YFSETQ. CDR3 length: 15 amino acids.